This T cell receptor beta chain stems from a study of shared clonotypes between healthy human individuals (dated by TCRdb to the early 2020s). Background for the entire study: A couple of women and a few men aged 18 to 49 years were included in the cohort. For each donor, CD4 naive and CD4 memory were each given three plates, CD8 naive was given two plates, and CD8 memory was given one plate. To estimate repertoire size and how much clonotype sharing occurs between individuals, the study deeply sequenced the blood TCR repertoires of several healthy adults. Different laboratories and diverse techniques were used to prepare libraries and sequence TCR repertoires, to increase sequencing depth and limit assay-specific biases. Between about 0.9 and 9 billion PBMCs per donor were obtained by leukapheresis. Study-wide findings and limitations: The small number of donors limited the genetic and exposure-history diversity represented. About 5% of naive CD4, 3.5% of naive CD8, approximately 2.2% of memory CD4, and around 0.42% of memory CD8 clonotypes were shared across several donors. Sampling was restricted to blood, and TCR repertoires in tissue are likely to differ from TCR repertoires in blood. Pairwise subsampling led to the expectation that sequencing depth would affect the degree of clonotype sharing among donors. Even with the large sequencing depth, rarefaction of the sorted-subset datasets indicated that sequencing was incomplete. Naive subsets generally had larger estimated clonotype richness than memory subsets did. Compared with non-shared clonotypes, the clonotypes found in all four sorted-subset donors had higher generation probabilities.

This clone was detected a few times. Its antigen is not yet known. The input lacks base qualities; no much larger clone sits a single base away. Trimming removed 7 bases from V and 1 base from J, leaving 13 bases between the germline ends. The germline V gene (reference sequence) provides CDR1 LNHDA and CDR2 SQIVND. From cysteine to phenylalanine, the CDR3 is 14 amino acids long. This entry keeps only the CDR3 DNA: 42 bases, framed from base 1. Using the deep immunoSEQ assay, TCR CDR3 regions were amplified from genomic DNA by multiplex PCR. Extracted genomic DNA from each cell subset was distributed evenly across all wells of several immunoSEQ 96-well plates, and each plate was treated as a replicate. For sorted subsets, approximately 210 ng genomic DNA, equal to about 30,000 T cell genomes, was loaded into each replicate PCR. Purified libraries were measured with a Qubit 3.0 fluorometer, size-checked on a Bioanalyzer 2100, and measured again with the KAPA Library Quantification kit. A separate single-read 150-cycle Illumina NextSeq 550 flow cell was used to sequence each immunoSEQ 96-well plate. From the authors' description of their analysis: Because the immunoSEQ output included only junctional sequences and no quality scores, the filtering could not be the same as the filtering used for full-length reads. To assign V/J genes and CDR3, sequences were annotated using PyIR, a Python wrapper for IgBLAST v1.9, with IMGT germline references. Reads were removed for weak V/J assignments (E-value above 1e-6), missing CDR3, stop codons, out-of-frame junctions, or ambiguous translated residues. V3J clonotypes were defined as sequences sharing an identical inferred V gene, J gene, and CDR3 amino acid sequence. The percentage overlap between two repertoires was calculated by dividing the number of shared unique clonotypes by the size of the smaller repertoire. RTK rarefaction, the Chao1 estimator, and Recon v2.1 estimates of unobserved clonotypes were used to assess repertoire richness. OLGA was used to compute generation probabilities for all TCRbeta clonotypes that the gDNA method yielded from a few donors. The table was pulled from immuneACCESS by TCRdb, which kept in-frame rearrangements only. Such tables lose some clones; where checked, under half of the loss comes from unresolved V genes, and the rest has no known cause. Clone size and the V and J calls come from that table; the DNA yielded D and trimming. The sample records roughly 2.5 million clones, just over 90% of which are singletons. The ten biggest clones cover around 0.14% of the sample.

Healthy HIV-negative adults with no recently reported acute infections or vaccinations were included as donors. Every donor was a Caucasian adult living in Nashville, Tennessee, USA. CD4+ T cells were enriched by magnetic negative selection; naive cells were then positively selected on CD45RA, and the negative fraction formed the memory subset. After blood collection by leukapheresis, PBMCs were isolated using Ficoll-Histopaque density gradient centrifugation and then cryopreserved in the vapor phase of liquid nitrogen. Purity and quantity of every magnetically sorted T cell population were checked by analytical flow cytometry. Genomic DNA was isolated from every sorted fraction and measured by UV absorbance on a Nanodrop 2000c.

The chain was built from TRBV19 and TRBJ1-1, with a weak D call of TRBD1 (6 bases match). Sequences were obtained from naive CD4+ T cells sorted from blood. Interpreted using the paper, the cell subset or site label stands for: CD45RA+ positively selected. The source is a man younger than 35 in good health. DNA sequence: TGTGCCAGTACGTACAGGGAGGGGAACACTGAAGCTTTCTTT. Its coded protein is CASTYREGNTEAFF.